This T cell receptor beta chain was profiled in a study of long-term antiretroviral therapy in people with HIV. Findings and limits, study-wide: An increase in diversity followed ART, yet levels stayed below transplant donor controls. Before ART, certain clones expanded, and these dominated the repertoire at all time points.

Donors needed at least one pre-ART PBMC sample plus at least two post-ART samples. Survey level was the resolution at which the v3.0 immunoSEQ assay ran. Sequenced by immunoSEQ multiplex PCR; TCRdb stores in-frame clones only, minus some. The data hold around 8,600 clones, with approximately 78% observed a single time. Worth noting for this clone: Its antigen is not identified.

V was cut by 1 base and J by 5 bases, with 11 bases left in between. CDR1 and CDR2 (germline): SEHNR, FQNEAQ (reference sequence). The CDR3 extends over 14 amino acids. The receptor comes from a middle-aged man with HIV. Sequencing used unsorted PBMCs, obtained 0.6 years before starting antiretroviral therapy. V is TRBV7-9 and J is TRBJ1-1; the D gene is possibly TRBD1 (5 bases). The CDR3 protein is CASSLVLGVTEAFF. As DNA, the CDR3 is TGTGCCAGCAGCTTAGTTCTAGGGGTGACTGAAGCTTTCTTT.